The count of the clone carrying this T cell receptor beta chain is one. This record comes from a study of CD8+ T cells in alopecia areata. Sequencing templates came from extracted RNA that was reverse transcribed into cDNA. Libraries were prepared by immunoSEQ multiplex PCR; TCRdb keeps only in-frame clonotypes and omits some of them. The sample shows 150,000 to 200,000 clones, more than 55% of them seen only once. Germline CDR1 and CDR2: SGDLS and YYNGEE. V was clipped by 0 bases and J by 2 bases; unmatched bases: 7. The CDR3 length is 17 residues. Treatment given: oral pan-JAK inhibitor, 5-10 mg twice daily.

This sample comprised CD4+ T cells sorted from blood, obtained at week 49, from a patient treated with tofacitinib. The clonotype comes from a human donor with alopecia areata. This chain links TRBV9 with TRBJ2-3; TRBD2 matches 9 bases. CDR3 sequence reads: CASSVASGGTPTDTQYF. CDR3 bases: TGTGCCAGCAGCGTAGCAAGCGGGGGGACACCCACAGATACGCAGTATTTT.